This is a list of T cell receptor beta chains from one sample in a study of T cells expressing NK-cell markers. TCRdb reprocessed the 5' RACE reads and keeps a single row for each CDR3 protein, giving no DNA. The listing contains about 440,000 distinct CDR3 sequences. Input material: blood T cells: a sorted CD56 or NKG2C T cell subset, CD4+ or CD8+ T cells, or bulk PBMC T cells (not recorded which). These receptors were taken from a woman between 18 and 69 years old in good health. Both conserved end residues are part of each CDR3.

j_call	v_call	cdr3_aa
TRBJ2-5	TRBV2	CASSVRRQETQYF
TRBJ2-5	TRBV5-5	CASSLVYGSIGAQYF
TRBJ1-2	TRBV27	CASSFSGEYGYTF
TRBJ2-7	TRBV18	CASSGESGRFNEQYF
TRBJ2-1	TRBV12-3/TRBV12-4	CASMELYNEQFF
TRBJ2-1	TRBV7-9	CASSSGGALAGVPFF
TRBJ1-6	TRBV18	CASKSPGQGSPLHF
TRBJ2-1	TRBV14	CASSQLAGHPYNEQFF
TRBJ2-3	TRBV11-2	CASSPKGGVSDTQYF
TRBJ2-3	TRBV4-3	CASSQAQGSPDTQYF
TRBJ2-5	TRBV12-5	CASGLVGETQYF
TRBJ2-7	TRBV28	CASSRPGLAGTEQYF
TRBJ2-5	TRBV30	CAWSRKGQQETQYF
TRBJ2-2	TRBV4-1	CASSQGTSVGGELFF
TRBJ1-6	TRBV20-1	CSARTTGGRNSPLHF
TRBJ2-2	TRBV19	CASFAGTANTGELFF